These 7 T cell receptor beta chains were all obtained from the same sample, sequenced in a study of regulatory T cells in long-lasting Graves disease. HTBI primers from iRepertoire and Arm-PCR of CDR3 regions yielded the TCR beta libraries. In TCRdb, the multiplex PCR reads were re-called with MiXCR into one record per CDR3 protein. Seen here are around 480,000 distinct CDR3 sequences, roughly a sixth observed once, and the top ten hold approximately 25%. Time point given: newly diagnosed GD, antithyroid drugs for less than 3 months. Extracted RNA from PBMCs served as the source of the TCR library. The same data also went into a second study, on T cells in Graves' hyperthyroidism and ophthalmopathy.

Material: peripheral blood mononuclear cells (PBMCs), obtained at new diagnosis, from a patient treated with antithyroid drugs. The receptors were gathered from a middle-aged woman with Graves disease.

This clonotype has at least ten counts. The chain couples TRBV2 to TRBJ2-3, with D tentatively TRBD1 (6 bases). Trimming took off 5 bases at V and 0 bases at J, with 18 bases between the two ends. Germline assignment: CDR1 SNHLY and CDR2 FYNNEI. The length of the CDR3 is 17 residues. The CDR3 protein is CASSLDAGATSTDTQYF. The CDR3 nucleotides read TGTGCCAGCAGTTTGGATGCAGGGGCCACTAGCACAGATACGCAGTATTTT. Filled out from reference TRBV2 and TRBJ2-3, the complete variable domain reads EPEVTQTPSHQVTQMGQEVILRCVPISNHLYFYWYRQILGQKVEFLVSFYNNEISEKSEIFDDQFSVERPDGSNFTLKIRSTKLEDSAMYFCASSLDAGATSTDTQYFGPGTRLTVL.

The gene calls are TRBV10-3 and TRBJ2-1; TRBD1 aligns across 10 bases. V gave up 7 bases and J gave up 9 bases; unmatched junction bases: 9. The CDR3 covers 14 residues. Germline V gene sequence: CDR1 ENHRY, CDR2 SYGVKD. CDR3 in DNA: TGTGCCATCACCTCGGGACAGGGGAAAACTGAGCAGTTCTTC. Amino acids: CAITSGQGKTEQFF.

This clonotype was observed at least ten times. V and J are TRBV6-1 and TRBJ1-5; maybe TRBD1 (5 bases). Germline V gene sequence: CDR1 MNHNS, CDR2 SASEGT. This CDR3 region has 13 residues. Between the trimmed V and J ends, which lost 10 bases and 1 base, there was a span of 11 bases. The CDR3: CANPRDSNQPQHF. CDR3 nucleotides: TGTGCCAATCCCCGGGACAGCAATCAGCCCCAGCATTTT.

Many counts were recorded for this clonotype. This chain links TRBV5-1 with TRBJ1-1; a weak D match, TRBD1 (5 bases). The CDR3 is 14 residues long. V was pared by 2 bases and J by 3 bases, with 11 bases between. CDR1 SGHRS and CDR2 YFSETQ come from the germline V gene. The CDR3 is CASSFQGLDTEAFF. CDR3 bases: TGCGCCAGCAGCTTCCAGGGCCTGGACACTGAAGCTTTCTTT.

The chain uses TRBV5-4 and TRBJ2-5; TRBD2 is a possible D gene (6 bases). This CDR3 contains 14 residues. Trimming left V 0 bases short and J 3 bases short, with 9 bases between. Germline V CDR1 and CDR2: SGHNT, YYREEE (reference sequence). The CDR3 is CASSLGASEETQYF. The CDR3 DNA sequence: TGTGCCAGCAGCTTGGGGGCTAGCGAAGAGACCCAGTACTTC.

The rearrangement uses TRBV6-2 or TRBV6-3 and TRBJ2-1; 8 nucleotides align to TRBD2. Germline V lookup: CDR1 MNHEY, CDR2 SVGEGT. Losses at the gene ends were 4 bases for V and 9 bases for J; bases not matched to a gene: 14. This CDR3 spans 16 amino acids. In nucleotides, the CDR3 is TGTGCCAGCAGTTCCCCCGGTGGACTAGCCCACCGTGAGCAGTTCTTC. It yields the protein CASSSPGGLAHREQFF.

The sample holds a few counts of this clonotype. The chain has TRBV5-1 and TRBJ1-2; D unresolved. CDR3 size: 16 residues. Germline loops: CDR1 SGHRS, CDR2 YFSETQ. Trimming shortened V by 0 bases and J by 4 bases, and 16 bases separated the two germline ends. DNA for the CDR3: TGCGCCAGCAGCTTGGGGTCGGCAAAAAACCTCTATGGCTACACCTTC. This codes for CASSLGSAKNLYGYTF.